This is a list of T cell receptor beta chains from one sample in a study of T cells in Graves' hyperthyroidism and ophthalmopathy. Using its own MiXCR run on the multiplex PCR reads, TCRdb lists one record per CDR3 protein. The sample has under 700,000 distinct CDR3 sequences, approximately 44% seen once. Sequencing was performed on peripheral blood or thyroid tissue (not recorded which). The receptors here all came from a woman under 30 with Graves' hyperthyroidism. Each CDR3 is given with its conserved first and last residue. The order of the fields is CDR3 length, J gene, D gene, clone size, V gene, CDR3 DNA, CDR3 protein. A D gene is named only where the DNA matches it firmly. A row's size may be missing; if present it is once, few, many or a size class.

>14|TRBJ1-5|.|.|TRBV2
TGTGCCAGTGGGGGACGGAGAAGTAATCAGCCCCAGCATTTT
CASGGRRSNQPQHF
>14|TRBJ2-7|.|many|TRBV7-2
TGTGCCAGCAGTTCGAGTGACGAATCCTACGAGCAGTACTTC
CASSSSDESYEQYF
>16|TRBJ2-5|TRBD2|few|TRBV7-8
TGTGCCAGCAGCACCTGGACTAGCGGGACCCAAGAGACCCAGTACTTC
CASSTWTSGTQETQYF
>14|TRBJ1-2|TRBD1|.|TRBV25-1
TGTGCCAGCTTAACGGGACAGGGCGGCTATGGCTACACCTTC
CASLTGQGGYGYTF
>12|TRBJ2-5|.|.|TRBV7-2
TGTGCCAGCACAAGCAAGATTCAGACCCAGTACTTC
CASTSKIQTQYF
>14|TRBJ1-1|.|.|TRBV13
TGTGCCAGCAGCTTGTGGGGGCAGAGCACTGAAGCTTTCTTT
CASSLWGQSTEAFF
>14|TRBJ1-6|TRBD1|many|TRBV7-8
TGTGCCAGCAGCCTGACAGGGATGGATTCACCCCTCCACTTT
CASSLTGMDSPLHF
>14|TRBJ2-5|.|.|TRBV19
TGTGCCAGTAGTATGCAGGGCAATCAAGAGACCCAGTACTTC
CASSMQGNQETQYF
>17|TRBJ1-1|TRBD1|few|TRBV29-1
TGCAGCGTTGGCCACCGGGACAGGGGGCCTCTGAACACTGAAGCTTTCTTT
CSVGHRDRGPLNTEAFF
>16|TRBJ1-1|TRBD1|.|TRBV9
TGTGCCAGCAGCCCCGAGGACAGGGGGCCTAACACTGAAGCTTTCTTT
CASSPEDRGPNTEAFF
>13|TRBJ1-6|.|many|TRBV7-9
TGCGCCAGCAGCCAAGATGATAATTCACCCCTCCACTTT
CASSQDDNSPLHF
>15|TRBJ2-7|TRBD1|.|TRBV7-9
TGTGCCAGCAGCCCCCGGGACAGGGGGGCCTACGAGCAGTACTTC
CASSPRDRGAYEQYF
>16|TRBJ1-6|.|few|TRBV9
TGTGCCAGCAGCGTAGCTGGGAGCTCCTATAATTCACCCCTCCACTTT
CASSVAGSSYNSPLHF
>15|TRBJ1-5|.|.|TRBV29-1
TGCAGCGTTAAACAGGGTGGTGGTAGCAATCAGCCCCAGCATTTT
CSVKQGGGSNQPQHF
>13|TRBJ1-5|.|.|TRBV29-1
TGCAGCGTTGTTTCCGGGGCCGGTCAGCCCCAGCATTTT
CSVVSGAGQPQHF
>16|TRBJ2-7|TRBD2|.|TRBV7-9
TGTGCCAGCAGTTACTCGGGCGAAACTAGCGGGAGTGCCTTGTACTTC
CASSYSGETSGSALYF
>13|TRBJ1-2|.|few|TRBV7-8
TGTGCCAGCAGCTTAAAGGGTCTGGGAGGCTACACCTTC
CASSLKGLGGYTF
>13|TRBJ1-2|.|few|TRBV7-3
TGTGCCAGCAGCCCGGGACGGCTCTATGGCTACACCTTC
CASSPGRLYGYTF
>13|TRBJ2-2|.|.|TRBV15
TGTGCCACCACCTCGAGGGGCACCGGGGAGCTGTTTTTT
CATTSRGTGELFF
>15|TRBJ2-7|TRBD2|few|TRBV2
TGTGCCAGCAAGCTAGCGGGAGATATAGTCCACGAGCAGTACTTC
CASKLAGDIVHEQYF
>12|TRBJ2-5|.|many|TRBV29-1
TGCAGCGAACTTACAGGGCGAGGGACCCAGTACTTC
CSELTGRGTQYF
>14|TRBJ2-7|.|.|TRBV7-2
TGTGCCAGCAGCCAAGAGAGGATTCGCTACGAGCAGTACTTC
CASSQERIRYEQYF
>13|TRBJ1-3|.|many|TRBV7-9
TGTGCCAGCAGCTTAGTGGACGTAGACACCATATATTTT
CASSLVDVDTIYF
>12|TRBJ1-3|.|.|TRBV20-1
TGCAGTGCTAGAATTAGTGGAAACACCATACATTTT
CSARISGNTIHF
>14|TRBJ1-1|.|.|TRBV7-8
TGTGCCAGCAGCTTAAAAGACGGGAACACTGAAGCTTTCTTT
CASSLKDGNTEAFF
>13|TRBJ1-3|.|many|TRBV29-1
TGCAGCGTTGAGCTGAGCTCTGGAAACACCATATATTTT
CSVELSSGNTIYF
>17|TRBJ2-2|TRBD2|.|TRBV11-3
TGTGCCAGCAGCCAAGATGGACTAGCGACGAACACCGGGGAGCTGTTTTTT
CASSQDGLATNTGELFF
>15|TRBJ1-4|TRBD1|.|TRBV15
TGTGCCACCAGCAGGGACAGGGTGTATGTTGAAAAACTGTTTTTT
CATSRDRVYVEKLFF
>13|TRBJ2-5|.|.|TRBV24-1
TGTGCCACCAGGGACAGCGACTATCAGCCCCAGTACTTC
CATRDSDYQPQYF
>13|TRBJ1-1|.|.|TRBV19
TGTGCCAGTAGTATAGTGGGAGCTAATGAAGCTTTCTTT
CASSIVGANEAFF
>13|TRBJ1-2|.|.|TRBV29-1
TGCAGCGTTGATTGGGAGGATAGGGGGGGCTACACCTTC
CSVDWEDRGGYTF
>15|TRBJ1-4|TRBD1|.|TRBV25-1
TGTGCCAGCAGCCAGGGGGGACAGGGAGAGGAAAAACTGTTTTTT
CASSQGGQGEEKLFF
>15|TRBJ2-7|.|.|TRBV14
TGTGCCAGCAGCCCTGCCTTGCGGAGCTCCTACGAGCAGTACTTC
CASSPALRSSYEQYF
>13|TRBJ2-7|.|.|TRBV29-1
TGCAGCGGACGCCCGACAGAAACCGGGGAGCAGTACTTC
CSGRPTETGEQYF
>13|TRBJ1-2|.|few|TRBV25-1
TGTGCCAGCAGTGAAGTGGGGACTCGGGGCTACACCTTC
CASSEVGTRGYTF
>13|TRBJ1-4|TRBD1|once|TRBV29-1
TGCAGCGCTAGACAGGGGGGGCATGAAAAACTGTTTTTT
CSARQGGHEKLFF
>13|TRBJ1-5|.|few|TRBV5-5
TGTGCCAGCAGCCTGAGGACAAATCAGCCCCAGCATTTT
CASSLRTNQPQHF
>12|TRBJ2-2|.|many|TRBV24-1
TGTGCCACCACCCGAGACACCGGGGAGCTGTTTTTT
CATTRDTGELFF
>15|TRBJ2-7|.|.|TRBV7-9
TGTGCCAGCAGCAAGGGCAGGAGCCGCTCCTACGAGCAGTACTTC
CASSKGRSRSYEQYF
>11|TRBJ1-2|TRBD1|once|TRBV7-9
TGTGCCAGCAGCCGGACAGGGGGCTACACCTTC
CASSRTGGYTF
>14|TRBJ1-5|TRBD1|.|TRBV20-1
TGCAGTGCTAGAGATATACAGGGGGCTCAGCCCCAGCATTTT
CSARDIQGAQPQHF
>12|TRBJ1-4|.|.|TRBV25-1
TGTGCCAGCGGACGGGGCTGGGAAAAACTGTTTTTT
CASGRGWEKLFF
>18|TRBJ2-6|.|.|TRBV7-3
TGCGCCAGCAGCCAAGGCGTCGGTGGGCTCTCTGGGGCCAACGTCCTGACTTTC
CASSQGVGGLSGANVLTF
>13|TRBJ1-5|.|many|TRBV7-9
TGTGCCAGCAGCTTAGGGGTAAATCAGCCCCAGCATTTT
CASSLGVNQPQHF
>14|TRBJ2-7|TRBD1|.|TRBV2
TGTGCCAGCGCGGCCCGGGACAGGGGGTACGAGCAGTACTTC
CASAARDRGYEQYF
>14|TRBJ1-1|.|many|TRBV7-3
TGTGCCAGCAGCGCGGGACACTCGAACACTGAAGCTTTCTTT
CASSAGHSNTEAFF